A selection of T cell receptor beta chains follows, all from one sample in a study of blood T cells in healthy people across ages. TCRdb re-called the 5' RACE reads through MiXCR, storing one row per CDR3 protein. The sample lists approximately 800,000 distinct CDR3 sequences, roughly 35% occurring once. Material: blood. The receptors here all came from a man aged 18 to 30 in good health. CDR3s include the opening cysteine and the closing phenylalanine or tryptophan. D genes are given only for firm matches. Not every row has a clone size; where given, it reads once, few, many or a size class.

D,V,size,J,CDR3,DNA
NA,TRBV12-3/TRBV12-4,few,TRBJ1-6,CASSLSGSYNSPLHF,TGTGCCAGCAGTTTAAGTGGCTCCTATAATTCACCCCTCCACTTT
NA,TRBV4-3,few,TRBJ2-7,CASSQEGPRDEQYF,TGCGCCAGCAGCCAAGAAGGGCCCCGAGATGAGCAGTACTTC
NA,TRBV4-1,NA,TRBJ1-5,CASSHARDSNQPQHF,TGCGCCAGCAGCCACGCCCGGGATAGCAATCAGCCCCAGCATTTT
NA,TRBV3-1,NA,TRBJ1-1,CASSQVKHQAFF,TGTGCCAGCAGCCAAGTAAAACACCAAGCTTTCTTT
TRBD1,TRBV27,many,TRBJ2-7,CASSIRDRAYEQYF,TGTGCCAGCAGTATCCGGGACAGGGCCTACGAGCAGTACTTC
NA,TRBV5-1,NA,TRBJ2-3,CASSPGGSGGRTDTQYF,TGCGCCAGCAGCCCCGGAGGTTCCGGGGGACGCACAGATACGCAGTATTTT
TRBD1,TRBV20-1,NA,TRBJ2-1,CSARGEFRDSYSYNEQFF,TGCAGTGCTAGAGGGGAATTCCGGGACAGCTATTCCTACAATGAGCAGTTCTTC
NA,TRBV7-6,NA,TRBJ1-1,CASSPSERGTEAFF,TGTGCCAGCAGCCCCAGTGAGAGGGGGACTGAAGCTTTCTTT
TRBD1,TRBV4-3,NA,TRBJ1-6,CASSPSGKDRGSPLHF,TGCGCCAGCAGCCCCTCTGGGAAGGACAGGGGCTCACCCCTCCACTTT
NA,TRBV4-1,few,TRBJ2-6,CASSQGRTTSGANVLTF,TGCGCCAGCAGCCAGGGTAGGACCACCTCTGGGGCCAACGTCCTGACTTTC
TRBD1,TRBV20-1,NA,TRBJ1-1,CSAPHRGQGGEAFF,TGCAGTGCTCCTCATAGAGGACAGGGCGGTGAAGCTTTCTTT
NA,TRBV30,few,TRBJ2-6,CAWSGLDSRSGANVLTF,TGTGCCTGGAGTGGGTTAGACTCCCGCTCTGGGGCCAACGTCCTGACTTTC
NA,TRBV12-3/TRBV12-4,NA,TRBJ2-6,CASSLGLGAAGANVLTF,TGTGCCAGCAGTTTAGGTCTGGGGGCGGCTGGGGCCAACGTCCTGACTTTC
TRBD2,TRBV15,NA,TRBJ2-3,CATSRVARAGGADTQYF,TGTGCCACCAGCAGAGTTGCTAGAGCGGGGGGCGCAGATACGCAGTATTTT
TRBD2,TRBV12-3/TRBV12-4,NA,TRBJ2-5,CASGAGEETQYF,TGTGCCAGCGGAGCGGGGGAAGAGACCCAGTACTTC
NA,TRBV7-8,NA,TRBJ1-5,CASSLLFNQPQHF,TGTGCCAGCAGCCTCCTGTTTAATCAGCCCCAGCATTTT
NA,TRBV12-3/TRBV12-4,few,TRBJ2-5,CASGLASQETQYF,TGTGCCAGCGGACTCGCTTCCCAAGAGACCCAGTACTTC
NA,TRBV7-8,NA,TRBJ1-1,CASSPGMGEAFF,TGTGCCAGCAGCCCAGGGATGGGGGAAGCTTTCTTT
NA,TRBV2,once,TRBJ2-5,CASSSNRSQETQYF,TGTGCCAGCAGTTCCAACCGATCCCAAGAGACCCAGTACTTC
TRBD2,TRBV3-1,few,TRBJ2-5,CASSQDWGGSETQYF,TGTGCCAGCAGCCAAGATTGGGGGGGTTCGGAGACCCAGTACTTC
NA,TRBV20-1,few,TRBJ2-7,CSARQTGRYEQYF,TGCAGTGCTAGACAGACAGGGAGGTACGAGCAGTACTTC
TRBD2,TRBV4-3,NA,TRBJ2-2,CASSQDYSGGYTGELFF,TGCGCCAGCAGCCAAGATTATAGCGGGGGCTACACCGGGGAGCTGTTTTTT
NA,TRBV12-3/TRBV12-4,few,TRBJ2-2,CASSRVDRNTGELFF,TGTGCCAGCAGTCGGGTAGACAGAAACACCGGGGAGCTGTTTTTT
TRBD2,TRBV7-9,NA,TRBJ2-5,CASSLLAGVPETQYF,TGTGCCAGCAGCTTGCTAGCGGGAGTTCCAGAGACCCAGTACTTC
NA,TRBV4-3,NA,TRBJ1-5,CASSQDTRAGNQPQHF,TGCGCCAGCAGCCAAGATACCAGGGCTGGCAATCAGCCCCAGCATTTT
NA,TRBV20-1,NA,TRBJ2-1,CSPLAWVFNEQFF,TGCAGTCCTCTAGCGTGGGTTTTCAATGAGCAGTTCTTC
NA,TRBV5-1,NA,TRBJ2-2,CASSQLDEYSGELFF,TGCGCCAGCAGCCAATTGGACGAGTACTCCGGGGAGCTGTTTTTT
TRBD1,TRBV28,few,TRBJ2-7,CASSPPGTGKPYEQYF,TGTGCCAGCAGTCCGCCCGGGACAGGGAAACCCTACGAGCAGTACTTC
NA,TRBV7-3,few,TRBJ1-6,CASSLDGDYNSPLHF,TGTGCCAGCAGCTTAGACGGGGACTATAATTCACCCCTCCACTTT
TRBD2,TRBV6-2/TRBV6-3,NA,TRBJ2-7,CAGRTGLLGEQYF,TGTGCCGGAAGAACGGGACTACTGGGCGAGCAGTACTTC
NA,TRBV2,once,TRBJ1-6,CASSEPGIQYNSPLHF,TGTGCCAGCAGTGAGCCCGGGATCCAGTATAATTCACCCCTCCACTTT
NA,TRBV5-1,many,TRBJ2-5,CASSFNTEETQYF,TGCGCCAGCAGCTTCAACACCGAAGAGACCCAGTACTTC
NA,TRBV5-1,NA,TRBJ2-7,CASSRWTVQSSYEQYF,TGCGCCAGCAGCCGATGGACGGTCCAGAGCTCCTACGAGCAGTACTTC
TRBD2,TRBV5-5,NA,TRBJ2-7,CASSFTLSGGASEQYF,TGTGCCAGCAGCTTTACCCTTTCCGGGGGGGCCTCAGAGCAGTACTTC
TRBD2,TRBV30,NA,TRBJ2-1,CAWNWGLEGKNEQFF,TGTGCCTGGAATTGGGGACTAGAGGGGAAGAATGAGCAGTTCTTC
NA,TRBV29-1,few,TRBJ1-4,CSTEGYYDEKLFF,TGCAGCACTGAAGGGTACTATGATGAAAAACTGTTTTTT
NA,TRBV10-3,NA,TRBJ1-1,CAIGEYGGGTEAFF,TGTGCCATCGGAGAGTATGGTGGTGGGACTGAAGCTTTCTTT
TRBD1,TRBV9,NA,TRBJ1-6,CASSSGQGAGNSPLHF,TGTGCCAGCAGCTCCGGACAGGGGGCCGGGAATTCACCCCTCCACTTT
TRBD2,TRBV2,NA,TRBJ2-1,CASSVISTSGGGEQFF,TGTGCCAGCAGTGTCATCTCAACTAGCGGGGGGGGTGAGCAGTTCTTC
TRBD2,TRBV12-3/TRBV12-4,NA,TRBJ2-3,CVSSERGGVTDTQYF,TGTGTCAGCAGTGAGCGGGGGGGCGTCACAGATACGCAGTATTTT
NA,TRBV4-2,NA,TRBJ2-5,CASSQDLRGGGVQETQYF,TGTGCCAGCAGCCAAGACTTACGCGGCGGGGGCGTACAAGAGACCCAGTACTTC
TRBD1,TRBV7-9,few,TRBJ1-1,CASRSTGGEAFF,TGTGCCAGCAGATCTACAGGGGGGGAAGCTTTCTTT
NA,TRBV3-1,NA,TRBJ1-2,CASSVVGANYGYTF,TGTGCCAGCTCGGTCGTCGGAGCTAACTATGGCTACACCTTC
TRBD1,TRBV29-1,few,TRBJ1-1,CSVENTGVITEAFF,TGCAGCGTCGAAAACACAGGGGTGATCACTGAAGCTTTCTTT
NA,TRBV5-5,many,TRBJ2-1,CASSPGTYNNEQFF,TGTGCCAGCAGCCCCGGGACCTATAACAATGAGCAGTTCTTC
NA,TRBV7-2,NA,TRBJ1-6,CASSPTRWRDTPLHF,TGTGCCAGCAGCCCTACGCGCTGGAGGGACACACCCCTCCACTTT
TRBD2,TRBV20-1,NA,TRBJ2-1,CSALLAGGPFEQFF,TGCAGTGCCCTGCTAGCGGGGGGGCCGTTCGAGCAGTTCTTC
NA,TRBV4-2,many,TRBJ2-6,CASSQGTDNSGANVLTF,TGTGCCAGCAGCCAAGGGACCGATAACTCTGGGGCCAACGTCCTGACTTTC
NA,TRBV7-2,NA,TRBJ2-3,CASSFSWGDTQYF,TGTGCCAGCAGCTTTAGCTGGGGAGATACGCAGTATTTT
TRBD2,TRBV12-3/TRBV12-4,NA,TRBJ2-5,CASSPGTSGSGQYF,TGTGCCAGCAGCCCAGGGACTAGCGGGAGCGGGCAGTACTTC
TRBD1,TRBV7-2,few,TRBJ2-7,CASSLFSGQVYEQYF,TGTGCCAGCAGCTTATTCTCGGGACAGGTCTACGAGCAGTACTTC
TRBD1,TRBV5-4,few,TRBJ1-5,CASSQGTGCNQPQHF,TGTGCCAGCAGCCAGGGGACAGGGTGCAATCAGCCCCAGCATTTT
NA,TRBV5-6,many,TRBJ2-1,CASTLRGNEQFF,TGTGCCAGCACCCTCAGGGGTAATGAGCAGTTCTTC